The present T cell receptor beta chain was sequenced within a study of identical twins. TCRdb reanalysed the 5' RACE reads using MiXCR and keeps one entry per CDR3 protein. The sample contains 470,000 or so distinct CDR3 sequences, approximately 24% of which appear only once. Germline-derived CDR1 and CDR2 are DFQATT and SNEGSKA (reference sequence). The CDR3 sequence is 13 residues long. After removal of 6 bases from V and 2 bases from J, the junction contained 6 bases not matched to a gene. This sample was shared with a second study, whose subject was T cells expressing NK-cell markers. According to that study: Eight donors were sequenced, of whom seven were HCMV-seropositive, while the remaining one was HCMV-seronegative. In several experiments, sorting was confined to alpha-beta TCR T cells through use of an anti-gamma-delta TCR antibody.

This receptor was identified in a woman between 18 and 30 years old in good health. The chain recombines TRBV20-1 with TRBJ2-7; 8 nucleotides match TRBD1. What was sequenced was CD4+ T cells sorted from blood. The CDR3 protein is CSAGRGQTYEQYF. The CDR3 nucleotides are TGCAGTGCAGGCAGGGGGCAGACCTACGAGCAGTACTTC.